This record looks at one TCR beta chain sequence and its context. TCRdb keeps only in-frame clones here, not all; method: immunoSEQ multiplex PCR. Counted here are 350,000 to 500,000 clones, about 90% occurring once; the ten biggest clones make up less than 4.5%. This sample stems from a study of Ad26.COV2.S vaccination and SARS-CoV-2 variants. CDR3 length equals 16 residues. Germline V CDR1 and CDR2: LNHDA, SQIVND (reference sequence). V was shortened by 0 bases and J by 0 bases, with 9 bases between the two germline ends. Treatment described: approximately 18 received Ad26.COV2.S at low or high dose, single or two shots; several received placebo; per-sample allocation not given. Sampling occurred on day 63 after the first vaccine or placebo injection.

The chain uses TRBV19 and TRBJ2-1; D unclear. The sequencing used peripheral blood, collected in a trial of Ad26.COV2.S vaccine versus placebo. This clonotype was sampled from a person between 18 and 59 years old who received the Ad26.COV2.S COVID-19 vaccine or a placebo. The DNA for the CDR3 is TGTGCCAGTAGTATAGACGGCTTGAGCTCCTACAATGAGCAGTTCTTC. Encoded protein: CASSIDGLSSYNEQFF. Variable domain in full (rest from reference TRBV19 and TRBJ2-1): DGGITQSPKYLFRKEGQNVTLSCEQNLNHDAMYWYRQDPGQGLRLIYYSQIVNDFQKGDIAEGYSVSREKKESFPLTVTSAQKNPTAFYLCASSIDGLSSYNEQFFGPGTRLTVL.